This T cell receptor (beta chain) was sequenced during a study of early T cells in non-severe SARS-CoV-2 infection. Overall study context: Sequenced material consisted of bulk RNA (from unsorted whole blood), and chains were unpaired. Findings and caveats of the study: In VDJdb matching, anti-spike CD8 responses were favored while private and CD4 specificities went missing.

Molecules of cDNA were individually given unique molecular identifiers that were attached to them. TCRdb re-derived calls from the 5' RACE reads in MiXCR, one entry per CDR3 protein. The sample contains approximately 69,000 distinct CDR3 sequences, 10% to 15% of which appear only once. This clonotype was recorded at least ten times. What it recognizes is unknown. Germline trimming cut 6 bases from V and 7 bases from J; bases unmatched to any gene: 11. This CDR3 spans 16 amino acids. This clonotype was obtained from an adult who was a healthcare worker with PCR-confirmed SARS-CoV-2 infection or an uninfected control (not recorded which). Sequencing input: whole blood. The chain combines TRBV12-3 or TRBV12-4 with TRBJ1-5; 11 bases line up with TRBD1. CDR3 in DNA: TGTGCCAGCAGCCGAACCGGACAGGGGGCAGGCCAGCCCCAGCATTTT. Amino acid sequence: CASSRTGQGAGQPQHF.